The entry below describes one T cell receptor beta chain. Its specificity is unknown. This entry is derived from a study of T cells in Graves' hyperthyroidism and ophthalmopathy. Recently diagnosed hyperthyroidism of less than 2 months' duration affected patients aged 18 to 65. Orbital computed tomography, thyroid ultrasound, serum thyroxine and TRAb, and clinical symptoms together informed the diagnoses. The PBMCs were sourced from fresh peripheral blood (about 10 ml). CDR1 SGHTA and CDR2 FQGTGA come from the germline V gene. This CDR3 has 18 residues. V was clipped by 2 bases and J by 3 bases, with 23 bases between them. TCR beta CDR3 region amplification was performed from RNA transcripts. The study used the HTBI primer set for a first-round RT-PCR of the TCR CDR3. One entry per CDR3 protein, called by TCRdb with MiXCR from the multiplex PCR reads. Of hundreds of thousands of distinct CDR3 sequences listed, 16% are singletons.

Study-level results: Blood also held most thyroid clonotypes expanded beyond 0.001.

This chain joins TRBV7-3 and TRBJ2-7; tentatively, D is TRBD2 (5 bases). The sequence derives from a woman in her thirties with Graves' hyperthyroidism. Sample: blood. This CDR3 is CASSLRSSSREIFYEQYF. CDR3 in DNA: TGTGCCAGCAGCTTACGATCCTCTAGCCGAGAGATATTCTACGAGCAGTACTTC.